One T cell receptor beta chain is described in this entry. This sample is drawn from a study of breast tumors, draining lymph nodes, adjacent tissues. J lost 3 bases, V lost 3 bases, and 5 bases had no gene match. Germline V gene sequence: CDR1 SQVTM, CDR2 ANQGSEA. The CDR3 spans 14 residues. TCRdb processed the multiplex PCR reads anew with MiXCR; each CDR3 protein has one entry. The repertoire includes about 31,000 distinct CDR3 sequences, roughly three fifths of them detected once, and 18% sits in the top ten. This TCR was sampled from a female donor with breast cancer. Some clones in this sample may be carry-over from other donors' samples. The chain employs TRBV29-1 and TRBJ1-3; 7 nucleotides align to TRBD1. Sequencing was carried out using breast tumor tissue. CDR3 in amino acids: CSVDEDRVGNTIYF. In DNA form, the CDR3 reads TGCAGCGTTGATGAAGACAGGGTTGGAAACACCATATATTTT.